This T cell receptor (beta chain) comes out of a study of cytomegalovirus exposure and HLA in healthy donors (dated by TCRdb to 2016 to 2017). As for the study more broadly: An earlier analysis of roughly 630 of the donors reported about 250 Gb of sequence data and some 100 million unique TCR beta sequences from about 179 million T cells. An early release covering roughly 580 HLA-typed donors comprised about 300 gigabases of sequencing data and 65 million to 100 million unique TCR sequences. Of the 398 genotyped donors, over 65% fell in the genetic ancestry cluster associated with self-reported Caucasian donors. The study aimed to test whether cataloging public T cell receptors could reveal signatures of past pathogen exposure. The T cell repertoires of 550 to 850 subjects were profiled by immunosequencing and related to cytomegalovirus serostatus. Besides the first cohort of approximately 710 subjects, a separate validation cohort made up of roughly 120 different subjects was used. To predict cytomegalovirus infection status, the study combined high-throughput TCR immunosequencing, statistical association of individual TCRs with disease status, and machine learning. A later analysis re-analyzed previously published TCR beta repertoires from several hundred donors and added high-resolution HLA genotyping to study TCR occurrence patterns. Rather than using new phenotypic data, the later analysis identified candidate immune exposures from TCR beta sequences and from how often those sequences occurred across donors. In an earlier analysis of 587 of the donors, high-throughput TCR beta sequencing was used to judge whether each TCR beta V gene segment behaved as functional or pseudogenic. Donor age, sex, ethnicity and CMV serostatus were compiled together with the repertoire data. In a later genetic analysis, genome-wide SNP genotypes for about 55% of the roughly 700 donors were used, and that subset was treated as a discovery cohort. All discovery cohort repertoires had been generated using a single sequencing platform. HLA typing included class I and class II loci at four-digit resolution. Typing coverage varied by locus: roughly 620-640 donors for A, B, C, DRB1 and DQB1; roughly 560 for DQA1; more than 600 for DPA1; under 490 for DPB1. A handful of DR-DQ haplotypes were handled as single units for association and clustering because linkage in the cohort was strong. Among roughly 400 genotyped donors of the cohort, an average of around 250,000 unique TCR beta nucleotide sequences was sequenced per donor, of which roughly 17% were non-productive. Broader findings and caveats from the paper: Because some donors lacked HLA typing at each locus, the association tests relied only on the typed subset. Roughly uniform sequencing depth across donors was assumed in presence/absence analyses, although this assumption may not hold. In a later analysis, most CMV-associated TCR beta chains were found to appear HLA-restricted, with HLA associations seemingly driven largely by CMV exposure. In an earlier analysis of fewer than 750 of the donors, most TCR beta V segments were observed in productive rearrangements about 87% or about 30% of the time, broadly matching IMGT annotations. Because counts were too low, some 17 rarely observed V segments, including chromosome 9 orphons, were excluded from the earlier analysis of several hundred of the donors. Most TCR sequences were observed very rarely across donors, whereas some public TCRs were present in many individuals. At a false discovery rate of 0.05, a later analysis linked about 17,000 TCR beta sequences to specific HLA alleles. CMV serostatus was the only immune exposure information available for the cohort. The study gave a list of more than 150 TCR beta chains associated with cytomegalovirus. A few of the identified cytomegalovirus-associated TCR beta chains were confirmed in vitro to be specific for cytomegalovirus antigens. When HLA alleles, especially DR and DQ, strongly co-occurred, attributing TCR associations to individual alleles was difficult. Linkage disequilibrium might explain the correlated functional status among segregating V segments, but an unknown experimental factor could not be excluded. Compared with equally common non-associated chains, HLA-associated TCR beta chains in a later analysis were more clonally expanded and had lower generation probabilities. According to a later analysis, TCR association rates differed among HLA loci, with DRB1 alleles showing the most associated TCRs and HLA-C alleles showing the fewest. This cohort had only TCR beta chains sequenced, and the lack of alpha or paired-chain data limited which features could be detected. It was suggested by the authors that the approach could potentially be generalized to other disease states and immunological phenotypes. Because the 87-base-pair reads could not distinguish some IMGT-functional V segments, including TRBV6-2 and TRBV6-3, those segments were excluded. In a later analysis, several top co-occurrence clusters were reported to appear linked to parvovirus B19, influenza, CMV and Epstein-Barr virus. V-gene and J-gene trimming of TCR beta chains was associated with a missense DCLRE1C variant in a later genetic analysis, and the association was replicated in an independent cohort. A further reported finding was that TCR beta sequences accurately predicted the HLA-A and HLA-B alleles for most subjects in the first cohort. Cytomegalovirus status was reported to be diagnosed by the classifier with high specificity and sensitivity in both the original and validation cohorts. A cluster of highly shared sequence variants was judged likely to represent a technical artifact of the sequencing pipeline. Compared with the roughly 720-donor mean, donors in an Asian-associated ancestry cluster had fewer N-insertions in productive TCRs, according to a later genetic analysis.

On this clone itself: Which antigen it targets is not known. Within one base of it there is no much larger clone, and no base qualities were kept.

The receptor library was made with the immunoSEQ multiplex PCR assay. A mixture of 60 forward primers for TCR Vbeta segments and 13 reverse primers for TCR Jbeta segments was used in the multiplex PCR. A multiplex PCR assay on genomic DNA amplified the CDR3 region of rearranged TCR beta genes. The Illumina HiSeq System was used to sequence the amplified TCR beta libraries as 87-base-pair reads. The authors processed their data as follows. A later analysis tallied around 82 million unique TCR beta chains across the 666 repertoires, and approximately 12 million of those chains were shared by two or more donors. Raw reads were error-corrected and collapsed into unique sequences by a nearest-neighbor algorithm in which closely related sequences were merged to remove PCR and sequencing errors. Alignment of CDR3 sequences to IMGT reference sequences was used to assign V, D and J gene segments. Each retained sequence needed at least a six-nucleotide match to both a V gene segment and a J gene segment. Rearrangements were called productive when the CDR3 lacked stop codons and stayed in frame with V and J; all others were non-productive. CDR3 was defined by IMGT convention, running from the second conserved V-encoded cysteine to the conserved J-encoded phenylalanine. In an earlier analysis of some 550 of the donors, sequences lacking an unambiguous match to a single V gene segment were excluded. An earlier analysis of 587 of the donors called V segments functional above 56.7% productive rearrangements and segregating when the between-donor standard deviation exceeded 5%. A statistical classification framework was built to diagnose cytomegalovirus status from the catalog of TCR beta chain sequences. In a later analysis, TCR nucleotide sequences were compared against IMGT/GENE-DB human TR gene sequences so that V and J genes could be assigned. Using the TCRdist pipeline, a later analysis assigned CDR3 sequences along with most-parsimonious VDJ recombination scenarios. In a later analysis, each TCR beta chain was defined by its CDR3 amino acid sequence together with its V-gene family, and reads without a unique V-gene family were excluded. As a way to deal with suspected cross-contamination and a sequencing artifact, a later analysis dropped hundreds of nucleotide sequences that were highly shared and had low generation probability. For each public chain, a later analysis derived a clonal expansion index from normalized ranks of inferred template counts within each repertoire. In a later analysis, generation probabilities were computed using a VDJ recombination model fitted to out-of-frame rearrangements, and the results were checked against IGoR. Hypergeometric tests were used in a later analysis to score TCR-TCR, TCR-HLA and TCR-CMV co-occurrence, with a repertoire-size bias correction applied to the TCR pairs. To estimate false discovery rates, a later analysis permuted the HLA or CMV assignments 20 times. In a later analysis, co-occurring TCRs were grouped using DBSCAN, with TCRdist sequence similarity added in when clustering inside HLA-allele-positive subsets. For co-occurrence clustering, repertoires with fewer than 30,000 or more than 120,000 public chains were excluded, along with a handful of repertoires with anomalous nucleotide sharing. TCRdb carries this immuneACCESS record with in-frame sequences only. Its versions omit some clonotypes, under half of them owing to an unresolved V gene in the studies checked, with the rest unexplained. V, J and clone size are taken as reported in that table, and D and trimming were inferred from the DNA itself. This sample has around 210,000 clones in its table, and around four fifths of those were observed once. Of the sample, approximately 2.5% is held by the ten largest clones.

Taken from the germline V gene, the CDR1 and CDR2 loops are MDHEN and SYDVKM. V and J are trimmed by 4 bases and 3 bases, and the gene matches miss 6 bases of the junction. The CDR3 has 15 amino acids, counting the end cysteine and phenylalanine. Only the CDR3 region is kept as DNA, spanning 45 bases read in frame from base 1. The cohort comprised around 690 healthy bone marrow donors. Cohort members were all nominally healthy when sampled, although unrecorded immune exposures were likely present. The donor tested CMV seronegative, placing the donor among the 350 or so seronegative members of the cohort. A peripheral blood sample was collected from each donor, and TCR beta sequencing was performed on peripheral blood mononuclear cells. Genomic DNA was extracted from the blood cell samples with the Qiagen DNeasy Blood Extraction Kit.

This clonotype originated in a woman aged 35 to 49 in good health and CMV-seronegative. The sample taken for sequencing was PBMCs. This chain joins TRBV28 to TRBJ1-2; 9 central nucleotides agree with TRBD1. The DNA sequence reads TGTGCCAGCAGTTCCGCCGGGACAGGGCACTATGGCTACACCTTC. It specifies CASSSAGTGHYGYTF.